This T cell receptor beta chain was identified in a study of cytomegalovirus exposure and HLA in healthy donors. Healthy individuals who donated bone marrow served as the donors. This PCR relied on a set of 60 Vbeta primers and 13 Jbeta primers. Method: immunoSEQ multiplex PCR; TCRdb's copy keeps in-frame clones and lacks some. The data contain some 130,000 clones, about 82% of them singletons. The germline V gene encodes CDR1 GTSNPN and CDR2 SVGIG (reference sequence). The CDR3 runs to 14 residues. With 6 bases clipped from V and 9 bases from J, the junction kept 8 bases outside the gene matches. The J gene is TRBJ2-1, the V gene TRBV30, with 13 nucleotides matching TRBD2. The origin of this receptor is a man aged 25-45 years in good health. Specimen: PBMCs. The CDR3 region has the DNA TGTGCCTGCCGGACTAGCGGGAGTTACTTTGAGCAGTTCTTC. It specifies CACRTSGSYFEQFF.